This section outlines one T cell receptor beta chain sequence together with its context. This specimen comes from a study of blood T cell repertoires in COVID-19. Across the study: Researchers got acute and convalescent COVID-19 samples from the United States, Italy and Spain. PBMCs, B-cell-depleted T cells, or T cells were the source of the cDNA or gDNA that made up the material.

Repertoires were generated with immunoSEQ multiplex PCR, while TCRdb's copy carries only in-frame clones and drops some. The sample includes about 84,000 clones, less than 85% seen only once; the top ten take 6.5% to 9%. In germline, CDR1 is MNHNS, CDR2 SASEGT. This CDR3 is built from 17 residues. With 2 bases clipped from V and 1 base from J, the junction kept 9 bases outside the gene matches. Material for sequencing was peripheral blood. The chain recombines TRBV6-1 with TRBJ2-3, with 7 bases fitting TRBD1. The clonotype comes from a man between 70 and 80 years old with acute or convalescent COVID-19. The CDR3 loop is CASSEMTGTVRTDTQYF. DNA for the CDR3: TGTGCCAGCAGTGAAATGACTGGGACAGTTCGCACAGATACGCAGTATTTT.